Sequencing of this T cell receptor beta chain was carried out in a study of molecular identifiers for immune sequencing clone quantification. Overall study findings and caveats: Spiked TCR RNA from one Jurkat cell reportedly showed up when mixed among around 1 million naive cells.

Between roughly 19,000 and 1,100,000 sorted cells, with 10%, 30% or 50% RNA, yielded naive CD8 libraries. Naive CD8 T cells were sorted, and the gate applied was CD8+CD4-CCR7+CD45RA+. Generation of bulk TCR libraries relied on previously described methods and listed TCR primers. TCRdb reanalysed the PCR reads using MiXCR and keeps one entry per CDR3 protein. The top ten hold nearly 1.5% of the sample, which has about 68,000 distinct CDR3 sequences, around a sixth seen once. This clonotype was detected a few times. Its target is not known. The V gene end was trimmed by 5 bases and the J gene end by 2 bases; junction bases not matched to a gene: 4. This CDR3 is 14 amino acids long. The germline V gene has CDR1 MDHEN and CDR2 SYDVKM.

The sequenced sample consisted of naive CD8+ T cells from blood, with Jurkat cell RNA spiked in. Subset noted: FACS-sorted CD8+CD4-CCR7+CD45RA+ naive T cells. This sequence was found in a human donor in good health. Some libraries in this study had Jurkat cell RNA spiked in. The chain uses TRBV28 and TRBJ1-1; 8 positions match TRBD1. In DNA, the CDR3 is TGTGCCAGCAGTCGACAGGGGATAAACACTGAAGCTTTCTTT. This sequence encodes CASSRQGINTEAFF.